Ten or more counts support the clone carrying this T cell receptor beta chain. Its antigen is still unknown. Through a sample-barcoded 5' primer and a J-beta primer mix, a second PCR was run for roughly 7 to 12 cycles. Via MiXCR, TCRdb re-called the 5' RACE reads, giving one row per CDR3 protein. The profile shows about 650,000 distinct CDR3 sequences, roughly 32% of them singletons. This sample was taken from a study of blood T cells in healthy people across ages. Trimming left V 7 bases short and J 6 bases short, with 23 bases between. CDR3 length: 16 residues. CDR1 is MNHNY and CDR2 is SVGAGI in the germline V gene (reference sequence). Study conclusions and caveats: Estimates drawn from one million T cells were deemed to understate diversity.

The sequenced sample was blood. The V and J genes are TRBV6-6 and TRBJ2-3, with D possibly TRBD1 on 6 matching bases. The source of this sequence is a woman older than 75 in good health. CDR3 sequence reads: CASTRAGSGVSDTQYF. The CDR3 nucleotides read TGTGCCAGCACTAGGGCCGGGTCAGGGGTTTCGGATACGCAGTATTTT.